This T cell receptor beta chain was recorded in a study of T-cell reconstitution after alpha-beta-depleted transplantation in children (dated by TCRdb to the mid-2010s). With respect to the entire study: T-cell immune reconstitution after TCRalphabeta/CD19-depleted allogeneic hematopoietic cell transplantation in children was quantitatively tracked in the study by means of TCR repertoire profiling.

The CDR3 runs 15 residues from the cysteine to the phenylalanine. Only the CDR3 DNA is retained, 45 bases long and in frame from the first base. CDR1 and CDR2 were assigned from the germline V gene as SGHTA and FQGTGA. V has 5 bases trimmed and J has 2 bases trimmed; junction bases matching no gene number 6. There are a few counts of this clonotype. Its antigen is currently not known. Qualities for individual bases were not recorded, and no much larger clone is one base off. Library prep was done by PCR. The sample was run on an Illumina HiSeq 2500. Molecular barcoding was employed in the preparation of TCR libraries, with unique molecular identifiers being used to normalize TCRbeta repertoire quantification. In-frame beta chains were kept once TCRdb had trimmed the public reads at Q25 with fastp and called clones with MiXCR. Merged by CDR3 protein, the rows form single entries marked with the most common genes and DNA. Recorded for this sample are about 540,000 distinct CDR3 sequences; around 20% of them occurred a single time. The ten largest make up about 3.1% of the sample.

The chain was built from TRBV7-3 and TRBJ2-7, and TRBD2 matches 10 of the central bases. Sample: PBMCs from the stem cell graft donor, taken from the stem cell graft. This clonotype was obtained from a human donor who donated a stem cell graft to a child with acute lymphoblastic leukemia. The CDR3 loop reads CASSPTLAGPYEQYF. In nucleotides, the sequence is TGTGCCAGCAGCCCCACACTAGCGGGACCCTACGAGCAGTACTTC.